These T cell receptor beta chains were read from a single sample in a study of control samples from healthy donors and cancer patients. Clones were read by immunoSEQ multiplex PCR, and TCRdb kept only the in-frame ones, dropping some. In the table there are around 200,000 clones, over 80% of which are singletons. What was sequenced was blood. The receptors were sampled from a man in his late teens or twenties in good health. Each CDR3 is given with its conserved first and last residue. The D gene is left open where the match is weak. Size tells how often a clone was seen (once, few, many) or the class of an expanded clone, and some rows leave it out.

abundance,d_gene,j_gene,v_gene,CDR3aa,CDR3nt
NA,NA,TRBJ1-2,TRBV6-5,CASSPGEWGYTF,TGTGCCAGCAGCCCCGGGGAGTGGGGCTACACCTTC
NA,NA,TRBJ2-7,TRBV6-1,CASSEGYIEGEQYF,TGTGCCAGCAGTGAAGGGTACATCGAAGGGGAGCAGTACTTC
NA,TRBD2,TRBJ2-1,TRBV28,CASSSSGVRYNEQFF,TGTGCCAGCAGTTCCAGCGGGGTCCGTTACAATGAGCAGTTCTTC
NA,NA,TRBJ1-4,TRBV24-1,CATSDRGVSEKLFF,TGTGCCACCAGTGATCGAGGGGTTTCGGAAAAACTGTTTTTT
NA,NA,TRBJ1-6,TRBV19,CASNGPLHF,TGTGCCAGTAATGGACCCCTCCACTTT
NA,TRBD1,TRBJ2-4,TRBV6-5,CASSSRPGGADIQYF,TGTGCCAGCAGCTCAAGACCAGGGGGCGCGGACATTCAGTACTTC
NA,TRBD1,TRBJ1-2,TRBV20-1,CSATTGNGYTF,TGCAGTGCCACGACAGGGAATGGCTACACCTTC
once,TRBD2,TRBJ2-5,TRBV3-1/TRBV3-2,CASSQYNGGAVETQYF,TGTGCCAGCAGCCAATATAACGGGGGGGCCGTGGAGACCCAGTACTTC
NA,NA,TRBJ1-5,TRBV28,CASSRQESNQPQHF,TGTGCCAGCAGTCGACAGGAAAGCAATCAGCCCCAGCATTTT
once,NA,TRBJ2-2,TRBV6-6,CASRETGELFF,TGTGCCAGCAGGGAGACCGGGGAGCTGTTTTTT
NA,NA,TRBJ1-4,TRBV18,CASSSTVTNEKLFF,TGTGCCAGCTCATCGACAGTTACTAATGAAAAACTGTTTTTT
NA,NA,TRBJ1-1,TRBV2,CASSELVGSEAFF,TGTGCCAGCAGTGAACTAGTCGGGTCTGAAGCTTTCTTT
NA,NA,TRBJ1-6,TRBV3-1/TRBV3-2,CASSPSTKNSPLHF,TGTGCCAGCAGCCCCTCGACGAAAAATTCACCCCTCCACTTT
NA,NA,TRBJ1-3,TRBV5-6,CASSLGGFSGNTIYF,TGTGCCAGCAGCTTGGGGGGTTTTTCTGGAAACACCATATATTTT
once,NA,TRBJ1-2,TRBV2,CASSEYLAELTAF,TGTGCCAGCAGTGAATACTTGGCGGAGCTTACCGCCTTC
NA,NA,TRBJ2-7,TRBV28,CASSRPDSNYEQYF,TGTGCCAGCAGTCGCCCCGACAGCAACTACGAGCAGTACTTC
NA,NA,TRBJ2-3,TRBV29-1,CSVSASTDTQYF,TGCAGCGTTTCGGCTTCCACAGATACGCAGTATTTT
NA,NA,TRBJ2-2,TRBV24-1,CATSGTGRPGELFF,TGTGCCACCAGTGGTACGGGGCGCCCCGGGGAGCTGTTTTTT
NA,NA,TRBJ2-7,TRBV3-1/TRBV3-2,CASSQVFTSYEQYF,TGTGCCAGCAGCCAAGTTTTCACCTCCTACGAGCAGTACTTC
NA,NA,TRBJ1-2,TRBV29-1,CSAGTRNYGYTF,TGCAGCGCAGGGACACGTAACTATGGCTACACCTTC
NA,TRBD2,TRBJ2-3,TRBV5-1,CASSLTLAGGGDTQYF,TGCGCCAGCAGCCTAACCCTCGCGGGGGGGGGTGATACGCAGTATTTT
NA,TRBD2,TRBJ2-2,TRBV9,CASSVLGGTNTGELFF,TGTGCCAGCAGCGTTCTCGGGGGGACGAACACCGGGGAGCTGTTTTTT
NA,TRBD1,TRBJ2-4,TRBV30,CAWSRTGTGRNIQYF,TGTGCCTGGAGCCGAACCGGGACAGGGAGGAACATTCAGTACTTC
NA,NA,TRBJ1-6,TRBV4-1,CASSQVQVGWDNSPLHF,TGCGCCAGCAGCCAAGTCCAGGTAGGATGGGATAATTCACCCCTCCACTTT
once,NA,TRBJ1-1,TRBV5-1,CASSLGQINTEAFF,TGCGCCAGCAGCTTGGGACAGATAAACACTGAAGCTTTCTTT
NA,NA,TRBJ2-5,TRBV14,CASSQIPGGASQETQYF,TGTGCCAGCAGCCAAATTCCCGGGGGCGCGAGCCAAGAGACCCAGTACTTC
NA,NA,TRBJ1-3,TRBV7-6,CASSLGPVPGPGGNTIYF,TGTGCCAGCAGCTTAGGTCCTGTACCGGGACCAGGAGGAAACACCATATATTTT
once,TRBD2,TRBJ2-3,TRBV6-1,CASSAGGGGGTDTQYF,TGTGCCAGCAGTGCGGGGGGGGGCGGCGGCACAGATACGCAGTATTTT
NA,NA,TRBJ2-7,TRBV5-1,CASSLVEGPYEQYF,TGCGCCAGCAGCTTGGTGGAGGGGCCCTACGAGCAGTACTTC
NA,NA,TRBJ2-5,TRBV11-2,CASSLTAGTQYF,TGTGCCAGCAGCTTAACAGCTGGGACCCAGTACTTC
NA,NA,TRBJ1-5,TRBV3-1/TRBV3-2,CASSQDWGNQPQHF,TGTGCCAGCAGCCAAGATTGGGGCAATCAGCCCCAGCATTTT
NA,TRBD1,TRBJ1-3,TRBV28,CASSKWTGPNPSGNTIYF,TGTGCCAGCAGCAAGTGGACAGGGCCAAATCCCTCTGGAAACACCATATATTTT
NA,NA,TRBJ1-1,TRBV25-1,CASSVAAGSMAFF,TGTGCCAGCAGTGTAGCTGCGGGGAGTATGGCTTTCTTT
NA,NA,TRBJ1-3,TRBV5-1,CASSFGPNSGNTIYF,TGCGCCAGCAGCTTCGGGCCGAACTCTGGAAACACCATATATTTT
once,NA,TRBJ2-5,TRBV5-1,CASSLVGTAGETQYF,TGCGCCAGCAGCTTGGTTGGGACAGCGGGAGAGACCCAGTACTTC
NA,NA,TRBJ1-4,TRBV30,CAWIGRNNEKLFF,TGTGCCTGGATTGGACGGAATAATGAAAAACTGTTTTTT
few,NA,TRBJ2-1,TRBV9,CASSVDSVYEGNNEQFF,TGTGCCAGCAGCGTAGATTCCGTTTATGAGGGGAACAATGAGCAGTTCTTC
NA,NA,TRBJ2-2,TRBV27,CASSLGAVGELFF,TGTGCCAGCAGTCTAGGAGCTGTCGGGGAGCTGTTTTTT
NA,NA,TRBJ1-2,TRBV15,CATSRDLGSGGGYTF,TGTGCCACCAGCAGAGATTTGGGGTCAGGTGGCGGCTACACCTTC
NA,TRBD1,TRBJ1-2,TRBV29-1,CSVTDRGPRYGYTF,TGCAGCGTTACTGACAGGGGGCCGAGGTATGGCTACACCTTC
NA,TRBD2,TRBJ2-5,TRBV9,CASSSLGLAGSETQYF,TGTGCCAGCAGCTCTTTGGGACTAGCGGGGTCAGAGACCCAGTACTTC
NA,TRBD1,TRBJ2-4,TRBV7-3,CASSSGTGGRNIQYF,TGTGCCAGCAGCTCCGGGACAGGGGGACGAAACATTCAGTACTTC